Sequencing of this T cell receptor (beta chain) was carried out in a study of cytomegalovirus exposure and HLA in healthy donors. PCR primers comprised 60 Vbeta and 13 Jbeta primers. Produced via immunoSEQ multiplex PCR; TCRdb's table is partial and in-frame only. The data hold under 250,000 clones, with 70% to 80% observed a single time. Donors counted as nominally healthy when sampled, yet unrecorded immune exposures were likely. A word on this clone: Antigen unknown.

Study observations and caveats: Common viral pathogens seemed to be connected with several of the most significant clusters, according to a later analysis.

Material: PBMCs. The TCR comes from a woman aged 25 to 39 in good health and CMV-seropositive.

The chain's CDR3 is CSVGSGGDEQYF. The CDR3, as DNA: TGCAGCGTTGGGTCAGGGGGCGACGAGCAGTACTTC. The chain joins TRBV29-1 to TRBJ2-7, with 8 bases identical to TRBD1. CDR1 SQVTM and CDR2 ANQGSEA come from the germline V gene. V lost 4 bases and J lost 5; bases outside the gene matches: 4. The CDR3 is 12 residues long.